A single sample is the source of the 15 T cell receptor beta chains below, sequenced in a study of blood T cell repertoires in COVID-19. TCRdb keeps only in-frame clones here, not all; method: immunoSEQ multiplex PCR. The sample lists some 93,000 clones, 85% occurring once. The sample comprised peripheral blood. The receptors shown here come from a man between 60 and 70 years old with acute or convalescent COVID-19.

The rearrangement links TRBV21-1 to TRBJ2-3; the D call TRBD2 from the table was never checked on the DNA. TRBV21-1 is given as a pseudogene. The length of the CDR3 is 16 residues. The CDR3 DNA sequence: TGTGCCAGCAGCAAAGATATTAGCGGGAGTTCAGATACGCAGTATTTT. It translates to CASSKDISGSSDTQYF.

This chain uses TRBV7-2 with TRBJ1-2; D remains ambiguous. CDR1 and CDR2 from the germline V gene are SGHTA and FQGNSA. The CDR3 totals 14 residues. Trimming removed 4 bases from V and 4 bases from J, with 13 bases in between. The CDR3 reads CASSWTGNTYGYTF. CDR3 nucleotide sequence: TGTGCCAGCAGCTGGACCGGGAACACCTATGGCTACACCTTC.

The chain is built from TRBV11-3 and TRBJ2-5; 11 bases fit TRBD2. The CDR3 runs 15 residues. J was trimmed by 1 base and V by 4 bases; bases with no gene match: 2. Germline loops: CDR1 SGHNT, CDR2 YENEEA. As DNA, the CDR3 is TGTGCCAGCAGCTCGGGACTAGCGGTCCAAGAGACCCAGTACTTC. This encodes CASSSGLAVQETQYF.

This clone has a handful of counts. The V and J genes are TRBV13 and TRBJ2-3; the match to TRBD2 covers 12 bases. Germline V gene lookup returns CDR1 PRHDT and CDR2 FYEKMQ (reference sequence). After removal of 0 bases from V and 3 bases from J, the junction contained 1 base not matched to a gene. This CDR3 is built from 16 residues. CDR3 DNA sequence: TGTGCCAGCAGCTTAGGGACTAGCGGGAGAACAGATACGCAGTATTTT. This codes for CASSLGTSGRTDTQYF. Variable domain in full (rest from reference TRBV13 and TRBJ2-3): AAGVIQSPRHLIKEKRETATLKCYPIPRHDTVYWYQQGPGQDPQFLISFYEKMQSDKGSIPDRFSAQQFSDYHSELNMSSLELGDSALYFCASSLGTSGRTDTQYFGPGTRLTVL.

The chain recombines TRBV11-2 with TRBJ1-2; D is undetermined. With 7 bases removed from V and 1 base from J, the gap between germline ends came to 10 bases. The length of the CDR3 is 13 residues. Germline V gives CDR1 SGHAT, CDR2 FQNNGV. CDR3 nucleotides: TGTGCCAGCACCCGGGGATATAACTATGGCTACACCTTC. It specifies CASTRGYNYGYTF.

The chain combines TRBV3-1 (or the pseudogene TRBV3-2) with TRBJ2-3, with TRBD2 matching over 12 bases. This CDR3 region has 14 residues. The J segment lost 7 bases and the V segment lost 4 bases, leaving 3 bases of the junction unmatched. Germline values: CDR1 LGHDT, CDR2 YNNKEL (reference sequence). CDR3 sequence: CASSPSGGGYTQYF. The CDR3 region has the DNA TGTGCCAGCAGCCCTAGCGGGGGGGGATATACGCAGTATTTT.

This clone was counted between two and nine times. The chain recombines TRBV15 with TRBJ1-5; tentatively, D is TRBD1 (5 bases). Trimming shortened V by 4 bases and J by 5 bases, and 18 bases separated the two germline ends. The germline V gene has CDR1 LNHNV and CDR2 YYDKDF (reference sequence). The CDR3 has 16 residues. The CDR3 here is CATSKPQGFGDQPQHF. The CDR3 DNA sequence: TGTGCCACCAGCAAACCCCAGGGCTTTGGGGATCAGCCCCAGCATTTT.

This chain connects TRBV4-2 to TRBJ2-1, with 9 bases identical to TRBD2. V gave up 1 base and J gave up 8 bases; unmatched junction bases: 12. Per germline, CDR1 LGHNA and CDR2 YNFKEQ. The CDR3 totals 17 residues. The CDR3 DNA reads as TGTGCCAGCAGCCAAGTTGGCGGGGGGGCCTACCAGGATGAGCAGTTCTTC. Its protein product is CASSQVGGGAYQDEQFF.

This sequence joins TRBV21-1 and TRBJ2-2; the D segment call TRBD1 is taken from the table without a DNA check. TRBV21-1 is designated a pseudogene. The CDR3 length is 14 residues. In DNA, the CDR3 is TGTGCCCGCGAAAAGACAGGGAGCACCGGGGAGCTGTTTTTT. This encodes CAREKTGSTGELFF.

CDR3 DNA sequence: TGTGCCAGCAGTTACTCGGGGGACACTACCGTAGATACGCAGTATTTT. Protein product: CASSYSGDTTVDTQYF. The chain links TRBV6-5 to TRBJ2-3; TRBD1 might be the D (6 bases). Trimming took off 0 bases at V and 5 bases at J, with 15 bases between the two ends. Germline lookup yields CDR1 MNHEY and CDR2 SVGAGI. The CDR3 is made up of 16 amino acids.

The V and J genes are TRBV6-2 or TRBV6-3 and TRBJ1-4; D is ambiguous. In germline, CDR1 is MNHEY, CDR2 SVGEGT. V lost 8 bases and J lost 7, with 14 bases in between. This CDR3 spans 13 amino acids. The CDR3 nucleotides read TGTGCCAGCGGTTCGCGGTTAGGTGAAAAACTGTTTTTT. Its translation: CASGSRLGEKLFF.

The chain recombines TRBV4-1 with TRBJ1-4; D is perhaps TRBD1 (5 bases). From germline, CDR1 is MGHRA and CDR2 YSYEKL. V was pared by 4 bases and J by 0 bases, with 15 bases between. The CDR3 runs 17 residues. The DNA for the CDR3 is TGCGCCAGCAGCCGGTTATCGACAGACTCAACTAATGAAAAACTGTTTTTT. This encodes CASSRLSTDSTNEKLFF.

This chain joins TRBV11-2 and TRBJ2-7; TRBD1 matches 9 bases. Germline CDR1 reads SGHAT; CDR2 reads FQNNGV. This CDR3 region has 13 residues. With 1 base clipped from V and 9 bases from J, the junction kept 4 bases outside the gene matches. The DNA of the CDR3 is TGTGCCAGCAGCTTAGCACAGGGGGCTTTGCAGTACTTC. Its protein product is CASSLAQGALQYF. Full variable domain (remainder filled in from reference TRBV11-2 and TRBJ2-7): EAGVAQSPRYKIIEKRQSVAFWCNPISGHATLYWYQQILGQGPKLLIQFQNNGVVDDSQLPKDRFSAERLKGVDSTLKIQPAKLEDSAVYLCASSLAQGALQYFGPGTRLTVT.

In DNA form, the CDR3 reads TGTGCCAGCAGCGTCCAAGTCTATACCGGGGAGCTGTTTTTT. It encodes CASSVQVYTGELFF. The chain has TRBV9 and TRBJ2-2; D not resolved. The length of the CDR3 is 14 residues. Trimming left V 2 bases short and J 5 bases short, with 10 bases between. Germline V gene lookup returns CDR1 SGDLS and CDR2 YYNGEE. Full variable domain (outside the CDR3, taken from reference TRBV9 and TRBJ2-2): DSGVTQTPKHLITATGQRVTLRCSPRSGDLSVYWYQQSLDQGLQFLIQYYNGEERAKGNILERFSAQQFPDLHSELNLSSLELGDSALYFCASSVQVYTGELFFGEGSRLTVL.

CDR3 bases: TGTGCCAGCAGCTTAGAGGTGGAGGGACTAGCGTACTTC. Amino acid sequence: CASSLEVEGLAYF. This chain links TRBV7-8 with TRBJ2-5; 9 bases line up with TRBD2. Germline V CDR1 and CDR2: SGHVS, FQNEAQ. This CDR3 region has 13 residues. V was clipped by 1 base and J by 13 bases; unmatched bases: 7.